The 13 T cell receptor beta chains below come from one sample, sequenced in a study of CD8 T cells in ankylosing spondylitis. TCRdb re-analysed the 5' RACE reads in MiXCR, keeping a single row per CDR3 protein. The table includes 200,000 to 250,000 distinct CDR3 sequences, 20% to 30% detected once. Sequencing input: blood, either unsorted or a sorted T cell fraction (not recorded which). The receptors here all came from a male donor with ankylosing spondylitis or in good health (not recorded which).

On this clonotype: The junction differs from germline at one of its ends, possibly a read error. V and J are TRBV29-1 and TRBJ2-7; the match to TRBD1 covers 9 bases. Germline-derived CDR1 and CDR2 are SQVTM and ANQGSEA. The length of the CDR3 is 12 residues. The CDR3 region is CSVNRGQDEQHF. The CDR3 region has the DNA TGCAGCGTAAACAGGGGGCAGGACGAGCAGCACTTC.

This clonotype was seen repeatedly, ten times or more. The chain joins TRBV29-1 to TRBJ2-7; D could derive from TRBD1 or TRBD2 (5 bases each). Germline V gene data show CDR1 as SQVTM and CDR2 as ANQGSEA. Trimming stripped 3 bases from V and 2 bases from J, with 8 bases between. The CDR3 sequence is 12 residues long. The CDR3 coding sequence is TGCAGCGTTGAGATGGGGGCCTACGAGCAGTACTTC. This translates into CSVEMGAYEQYF.

This clonotype appeared many times. The chain is built from TRBV28 and TRBJ2-7; 14 nucleotides line up with TRBD2. The CDR3 is 15 amino acids. Unmatched junction bases numbered 7, after V lost 6 bases and J lost 6 bases. Per germline, CDR1 MDHEN and CDR2 SYDVKM. The CDR3 protein is CASRPGLAGVSEQYF. The CDR3 region has the DNA TGTGCCAGCAGACCGGGACTAGCGGGAGTCTCCGAGCAGTACTTC.

This clonotype has at least ten counts. The chain couples TRBV12-3 or TRBV12-4 to TRBJ1-4; D remains ambiguous. CDR3 length equals 14 residues. Trimming stripped 7 bases from V and 6 bases from J, with 15 bases between. This chain's CDR3 is CASNLTPQDEKLFF. The CDR3 DNA reads as TGTGCCAGCAACCTCACCCCGCAGGATGAAAAACTGTTTTTT.

The V and J genes are TRBV4-1 and TRBJ2-7, with 11 bases identical to TRBD1. CDR3 length equals 15 residues. V lost 3 bases and J lost 7; bases outside the gene matches: 8. CDR1 and CDR2 from the germline V gene are MGHRA and YSYEKL. The CDR3 DNA reads TGCGCCAGCAGCCAGCCCGGACAGGGGGCGAAAGAGCAGTACTTC. Translating gives CASSQPGQGAKEQYF.

Concerning this clonotype itself: It may be a read error: a sequence one base away is much more abundant. The rearrangement links TRBV6-2 or TRBV6-3 to TRBJ2-1; D uncertain. Germline V CDR1 and CDR2: MNHEY, SVGEGT. The CDR3 extends over 12 amino acids. The V end was cut by 6 bases, the J end by 9 bases, with 12 bases between. The CDR3 protein is CASRYGRGEQFF. CDR3 DNA: TGTGCCAGCAGATACGGTCGCGGTGAGCAGTTCTTC.

The CDR3 bases are TGTGCCAGCAGCGGGCGGACAGAGAATAGCAATCAGCCCCAGCATTTT. It codes for CASSGRTENSNQPQHF. This chain uses TRBV21-1 with TRBJ1-5; TRBD1 is the table's D call and was not checked against the DNA. TRBV21-1 is deemed a pseudogene. The CDR3 runs to 16 residues.

The chain is built from TRBV5-8 and TRBJ2-7, with D hard to call. Trimming took off 4 bases at V and 3 bases at J, with 8 bases between the two ends. Germline loops: CDR1 SGHTS, CDR2 YDEGEE. This CDR3 has 12 residues. CDR3 nucleotides: TGTGCCAGCAGCCGTCCCCTCTACGAGCAGTACTTC. It encodes CASSRPLYEQYF.

The chain links TRBV12-3 or TRBV12-4 to TRBJ2-3; D is unresolved. The CDR3 consists of 13 residues. Trimming removed 6 bases at V and 4 bases at J, with 11 bases between. The CDR3 reads CASRPRLADTQYF. In nucleotides, the CDR3 is TGTGCCAGCAGGCCCCGGTTGGCAGATACGCAGTATTTT.

This clonotype has just one count. The rearrangement joins TRBV10-3 to TRBJ2-1, with D possibly called TRBD1 or TRBD2 (5 bases each). The CDR3 runs to 14 residues. Germline V lookup: CDR1 ENHRY, CDR2 SYGVKD. V lost 6 bases and J 2 bases, leaving 11 bases between the germline ends. The CDR3 loop reads CAIRGTEPYNEQFF. The CDR3 DNA follows: TGTGCCATCAGGGGGACGGAGCCCTACAATGAGCAGTTCTTC.

Ten or more counts support this clonotype. The CDR3 region has the DNA TGTGCCAGCAGCCCCCGGGCGGCCAGTTCACCCCTCCACTTT. Translated, it gives CASSPRAASSPLHF. The rearrangement joins TRBV3-1 to TRBJ1-6; the D is unclear. Germline loops: CDR1 LGHDT, CDR2 YNNKEL (reference sequence). The CDR3 runs 14 residues. V gave up 4 bases and J gave up 9 bases, with 13 bases separating them.

This chain joins TRBV7-2 and TRBJ2-7; 8 bases match TRBD1. This CDR3 contains 15 residues. Germline values: CDR1 SGHTA, CDR2 FQGNSA. With 5 bases clipped from V and 2 bases from J, the junction kept 8 bases outside the gene matches. CDR3 residues: CASSPRTGTTYEQYF. The CDR3 nucleotides are TGTGCCAGCAGCCCCAGGACAGGGACCACCTACGAGCAGTACTTC. The variable domain in full, completed from reference TRBV7-2 and TRBJ2-7, reads GAGVSQSPSNKVTEKGKDVELRCDPISGHTALYWYRQSLGQGLEFLIYFQGNSAPDKSGLPSDRFSAERTGGSVSTLTIQRTQQEDSAVYLCASSPRTGTTYEQYFGPGTRLTVT.

The genes are TRBV2 and TRBJ1-3, with D perhaps matching TRBD1 (6 bases). V was pared by 7 bases and J by 7 bases, with 14 bases between. Germline CDR1 is SNHLY and CDR2 is FYNNEI. The CDR3 extends over 13 amino acids. The CDR3 spells CASMLGGFNTIYF. DNA for the CDR3: TGTGCCAGCATGTTGGGGGGCTTTAACACCATATATTTT.